Below, 18 T cell receptor beta chains from the same sample are listed, as sequenced in a study of blood T cell repertoires in COVID-19. Measured with immunoSEQ multiplex PCR; TCRdb has only the in-frame clones, and not every one. The table has more than 100,000 clones, about 90% seen once; the top ten hold 3.8%. The sample taken for sequencing was peripheral blood. The receptor set was obtained from an older woman with COVID-19, enrolled during active disease.

The chain employs TRBV10-2 and TRBJ2-7; TRBD2 aligns across 13 bases. Germline CDR1 WSHSY, CDR2 SAAADI. CDR3 length equals 16 residues. J was trimmed by 5 bases and V by 1 base; bases with no gene match: 5. The CDR3 region has the DNA TGCGCCAGCAGTGAGTGGGGGACTAGCGGGGTCGACGAGCAGTACTTC. This translates into CASSEWGTSGVDEQYF.

J is TRBJ1-5 and V is TRBV12-3 or TRBV12-4; the D gene is possibly TRBD1 (5 bases). The CDR3 length is 13 residues. V lost 3 bases and J 6 bases, leaving 9 bases between the germline ends. In nucleotides, the CDR3 is TGTGCCAGCAGTTTGCAGGGCAGTCAGCCCCAGCATTTT. It specifies CASSLQGSQPQHF.

This chain uses TRBV5-6 with TRBJ2-2, with D hard to call. The CDR3 has 15 amino acids. Germline V gene lookup returns CDR1 SGHDT and CDR2 YYEEEE. Trimming left V 1 base short and J 1 base short, with 8 bases between. CDR3 bases: TGTGCCAGCAGCTTGATCAGGATGAACACCGGGGAGCTGTTTTTT. It encodes CASSLIRMNTGELFF. The full variable domain, in which reference TRBV5-6 and TRBJ2-2 provide the parts outside the CDR3, is DAGVTQSPTHLIKTRGQQVTLRCSPKSGHDTVSWYQQALGQGPQFIFQYYEEEERQRGNFPDRFSGHQFPNYSSELNVNALLLGDSALYLCASSLIRMNTGELFFGEGSRLTVL.

This chain links TRBV2 with TRBJ1-5; 8 nucleotides match TRBD1. In germline, CDR1 is SNHLY, CDR2 FYNNEI. CDR3 length: 15 amino acids. Losses at the gene ends were 6 bases for V and 7 bases for J; bases not matched to a gene: 11. The CDR3 region has the DNA TGTGCCAGCAGGGTTGACAGGGGAAGGGGACAGCCCCAGCATTTT. The encoded protein is CASRVDRGRGQPQHF.

The chain joins TRBV4-3 to TRBJ1-2; 11 nucleotides line up with TRBD1. Germline values: CDR1 LGHNA, CDR2 YSLEER. The V gene end was trimmed by 2 bases and the J gene end by 3 bases; junction bases not matched to a gene: 14. The CDR3 loop spans 19 amino acids. In nucleotides, the CDR3 is TGCGCCAGCAGCCAATTTTCCGGGACAGGGGGTTCTTACGACTATGGCTACACCTTC. It yields the protein CASSQFSGTGGSYDYGYTF.

The V call is TRBV7-3, the J call TRBJ2-3, with TRBD2 matching 7 bases. In germline, CDR1 is SGHTA, CDR2 FQGTGA. This CDR3 contains 11 residues. V shed 5 bases and J 11 bases; nucleotides not matched to a gene: 4. The CDR3 reads CASSRGGMQYF. In nucleotides, the CDR3 is TGTGCCAGCAGCCGCGGGGGAATGCAGTATTTT.

The chain has TRBV5-1 and TRBJ2-3; 11 nucleotides align to TRBD2. Per the germline V gene, CDR1 is SGHRS and CDR2 is YFSETQ. V shed 0 bases and J 3 bases; nucleotides not matched to a gene: 9. This CDR3 has 18 amino acids. The CDR3 coding sequence is TGCGCCAGCAGCTTGGCCCCGGCTAGCGGGGGGTTTACAGATACGCAGTATTTT. It specifies CASSLAPASGGFTDTQYF.

This clone has just one count. The rearrangement links TRBV3-1 (or the pseudogene TRBV3-2) to TRBJ2-5; D is unresolved. Trimming took off 3 bases at V and 4 bases at J, with 3 bases between the two ends. The CDR3 loop spans 11 amino acids. CDR1 LGHDT and CDR2 YNNKEL come from the germline V gene (reference sequence). CDR3 in amino acids: CASSHLETQYF. CDR3 DNA: TGTGCCAGCAGCCACCTAGAGACCCAGTACTTC.

CDR3 in amino acids: CASSSARQGLLGSPLHF. The CDR3 region has the DNA TGTGCCAGCAGTTCCGCACGACAGGGGTTATTAGGTTCACCCCTCCACTTT. The V and J genes are TRBV28 and TRBJ1-6; 8 bases map to TRBD1. This CDR3 spans 17 amino acids. Trimming at V came to 4 bases and at J to 9 bases, leaving 14 bases not matched to a gene. Germline V lookup: CDR1 MDHEN, CDR2 SYDVKM.

CDR3: CASKGMNTEAFF. CDR3 nucleotides: TGTGCCAGCAAGGGGATGAACACTGAAGCTTTCTTT. V usage is TRBV2 and J usage is TRBJ1-1, with TRBD1 as a possible D gene (5 bases). V was trimmed by 7 bases and J by 0 bases, leaving 6 bases between them. The CDR3 length is 12 residues. Germline V gene lookup returns CDR1 SNHLY and CDR2 FYNNEI. Variable domain in full (rest from reference TRBV2 and TRBJ1-1): EPEVTQTPSHQVTQMGQEVILRCVPISNHLYFYWYRQILGQKVEFLVSFYNNEISEKSEIFDDQFSVERPDGSNFTLKIRSTKLEDSAMYFCASKGMNTEAFFGQGTRLTVV.

V is TRBV18 and J is TRBJ2-7, with 10 nucleotides matching TRBD2. V lost 3 bases to trimming and J lost 5 bases; unmatched junction nucleotides: 13. The CDR3 runs to 17 residues. The germline V gene has CDR1 KGHSH and CDR2 LQKENI. In DNA, the CDR3 is TGTGCCAGCTCACCGAAACCAACGAGCGGGGGGGTTAACGAGCAGTACTTC. Amino acid sequence: CASSPKPTSGGVNEQYF.

The chain employs TRBV7-9 and TRBJ2-7; a possible D gene is TRBD2 (5 bases). V lost 0 bases to trimming and J lost 6 bases, with 12 bases between them. The CDR3 consists of 14 residues. The germline V gene has CDR1 SEHNR and CDR2 FQNEAQ (reference sequence). The CDR3 nucleotides are TGTGCCAGCAGCTTAGCGTTGGAGGCCGGCGAGCAGTACTTC. Residues: CASSLALEAGEQYF.

CDR3: CASSVGRRLPDGDEQYF. The DNA for the CDR3 is TGTGCCAGCAGCGTAGGTCGCCGACTCCCGGACGGGGACGAGCAGTACTTC. V usage is TRBV9 and J usage is TRBJ2-7; a weak D match, TRBD2 (5 bases). Trimming shortened V by 0 bases and J by 5 bases, and 21 bases separated the two germline ends. Germline lookup yields CDR1 SGDLS and CDR2 YYNGEE. The CDR3 loop spans 17 amino acids.

This sequence joins TRBV3-1 (or the pseudogene TRBV3-2) and TRBJ1-4; TRBD1 is a possible D gene (6 bases). Trimming pared 0 bases from V and 0 bases from J, leaving 8 bases between. The CDR3 has 16 amino acids. Germline lookup yields CDR1 LGHDT and CDR2 YNNKEL (reference sequence). DNA for the CDR3: TGTGCCAGCAGCCAAGAGGGGGCTGCAACTAATGAAAAACTGTTTTTT. Translated, it gives CASSQEGAATNEKLFF.

V usage is TRBV9 and J usage is TRBJ2-1; 9 bases are a match to TRBD1. The CDR3 loop spans 15 amino acids. CDR1 is SGDLS, CDR2 YYNGEE, per germline. The V and J ends lost 0 bases and 6 bases, in that order; junction bases with no gene match: 4. The CDR3 region is CASSVGTGAGNEQFF. CDR3 nucleotide sequence: TGTGCCAGCAGCGTAGGGACAGGGGCAGGCAATGAGCAGTTCTTC.

The chain employs TRBV5-1 and TRBJ2-2, with a tentative D call TRBD1 (6 bases). The germline CDR1 and CDR2 sequences are SGHRS and YFSETQ. This CDR3 comprises 14 residues. Between the trimmed V and J ends, which lost 3 bases and 7 bases, there was a span of 13 bases. The CDR3 DNA sequence: TGCGCCAGCAGCTCTTTACAGGGTGTCGGGGAGCTGTTTTTT. Translating it yields CASSSLQGVGELFF.

The chain couples TRBV6-4 to TRBJ2-1, with D possibly being TRBD2 (7 bases). Trimming cost V 6 bases and J 7 bases, with 19 bases left between them. Germline V CDR1 and CDR2: MRHNA, SNTAGT. This CDR3 has 15 amino acids. The chain's CDR3 is CASSPRGGGQNEQFF. CDR3 nucleotide sequence: TGTGCCAGCAGCCCTAGGGGCGGGGGCCAGAATGAGCAGTTCTTC.

The chain carries TRBV6-5 and TRBJ1-4, with TRBD1 matching 8 bases. V trimming: 2 bases; J trimming: 3 bases; junction bases outside the gene matches: 2. The CDR3 spans 15 residues. CDR1 and CDR2 (germline): MNHEY, SVGAGI. The CDR3 bases are TGTGCCAGCAGTTACAGCAGGGGGCCTAATGAAAAACTGTTTTTT. Translated, it gives CASSYSRGPNEKLFF.